One and the same sample provided the 9 T cell receptor beta chains below, sequenced in a study of spatial heterogeneity in lung cancer. As for time point: sample taken at primary tumor resection. TCRdb itself ran the 5' RACE reads through MiXCR, one entry per CDR3 protein. Of roughly 10,000 distinct CDR3 sequences detected, around 12% appear once; the ten largest clones hold about 10%. Study results and caveats: Tumor mutation counts were tracked by expanded intratumoral alpha and beta TCR counts.

Their recognized antigens are unknown. The specimen comprised lung tumor tissue, sampled at surgery. These receptors came from a male donor with early-stage non-small cell lung cancer.

This clonotype was counted many times. This beta chain is off target for a library built for alpha chains, so its abundance means little. The CDR3, as DNA: TGTGCCAGCAGCGTTGGGGGAGTGGGGTCCTACGAGCAGTACTTC. It codes for CASSVGGVGSYEQYF. This chain links TRBV9 with TRBJ2-7; the D gene could be TRBD1 or TRBD2 (5 bases each). With 2 bases removed from V and 1 base from J, the gap between germline ends came to 13 bases. The CDR3 totals 15 residues. The V gene's germline CDR1 is SGDLS and CDR2 YYNGEE.

A note on this clonotype: The library was prepared for alpha chains; this beta chain is a stray read, so its frequency means little. The V and J genes are TRBV20-1 and TRBJ1-1, with TRBD1 matching 11 bases. The length of the CDR3 is 13 residues. Germline CDR1 reads DFQATT; CDR2 reads SNEGSKA (reference sequence). The V gene end was trimmed by 5 bases and the J gene end by 4 bases; junction bases not matched to a gene: 3. CDR3 DNA sequence: TGCAGTGCTGACGGACAGGGGGCCACTGAAGCTTTCTTT. Translated, it gives CSADGQGATEAFF.

In this sample, this clonotype turned up many times. As an off-target read in a library built for alpha chains, this beta chain has a frequency of little significance. This chain links TRBV10-3 with TRBJ1-6; D gene uncertain. With 2 bases removed from V and 7 bases from J, the gap between germline ends came to 9 bases. The germline CDR1 and CDR2 sequences are ENHRY and SYGVKD. CDR3 size: 14 residues. CDR3 nucleotides: TGTGCCATCAGTGAGCGGACGGAAAATTCACCCCTCCACTTT. Translation gives CAISERTENSPLHF.

With regard to this clonotype: With the library built for alpha chains, this beta chain is off target and its frequency is not meaningful. The gene calls are TRBV2 and TRBJ1-1; tentatively, D is TRBD1 (5 bases). The CDR3 spans 13 residues. The ends were cut back, 6 bases at V and 3 bases at J, with 11 bases in the middle. CDR1 is SNHLY and CDR2 is FYNNEI in the germline V gene. The chain's CDR3 is CASSRDGYTEAFF. Written as DNA, the CDR3 is TGTGCCAGCAGCCGGGACGGGTACACTGAAGCTTTCTTT.

This clonotype is judged medium-sized. Little can be read into the size of this beta chain, an off-target read in a library designed for alpha chains. The chain combines TRBV6-5 with TRBJ2-2; 15 bases fit TRBD2. In germline, CDR1 is MNHEY, CDR2 SVGAGI. Trimming removed 6 bases from V and 5 bases from J; junction bases left unmatched: 10. This CDR3 has 18 amino acids. CDR3 in DNA: TGTGCCAGCAGACGGGAATGGGGGACTAGCGGGAGGACCGGGGAGCTGTTTTTT. Amino acids: CASRREWGTSGRTGELFF.

This clonotype was picked up many times. Because the library targeted alpha chains, this beta chain is an off-target read whose size means little. The chain carries TRBV9 and TRBJ2-5; no definite D call. This CDR3 is built from 12 residues. V lost 0 bases, J lost 3 bases, and 3 bases lay in between. Germline V gene data show CDR1 as SGDLS and CDR2 as YYNGEE. In DNA, the CDR3 is TGTGCCAGCAGCGTAGCTGAAGAGACCCAGTACTTC. Encoded protein: CASSVAEETQYF.

By sample share, this clonotype is medium-sized. The library was built for alpha chains, so this beta chain is an off-target read and its size means little. The rearrangement uses TRBV14 and TRBJ2-6; TRBD1 is a possible D gene (6 bases). Germline CDR1 reads SGHDN; CDR2 reads FVKESK. CDR3 length equals 19 residues. V lost 1 base and J 2 bases, leaving 18 bases between the germline ends. CDR3 sequence reads: CASSQAGRGSSTGANVLTF. As DNA, the CDR3 is TGTGCCAGCAGCCAAGCGGGAAGGGGGTCTAGCACTGGGGCCAACGTCCTGACTTTC.

This clonotype is labeled medium-sized. Because this beta chain is a stray read in a library intended to capture alpha chains, its abundance should not be given much weight. The chain joins TRBV6-1 to TRBJ2-3, with unresolved D. The CDR3 runs 15 residues. Germline assignment: CDR1 MNHNS and CDR2 SASEGT. The V and J ends lost 2 bases and 2 bases respectively, with 11 bases between them. The CDR3 DNA reads TGTGCCAGCAGTGAATTCGGCCCAGACACAGATACGCAGTATTTT. It encodes CASSEFGPDTDTQYF.

This clonotype was seen at least ten times. As an off-target read in a library built for alpha chains, this beta chain has a frequency of little significance. The chain recombines TRBV6-5 with TRBJ2-7; D is undetermined. Germline CDR1 reads MNHEY; CDR2 reads SVGAGI. The CDR3 sequence is 14 residues long. V lost 2 bases, J lost 4 bases, and 12 bases lay in between. This CDR3 is CASSYDLERYEQYF. The CDR3, as DNA: TGTGCCAGCAGTTACGACCTTGAACGTTACGAGCAGTACTTC.